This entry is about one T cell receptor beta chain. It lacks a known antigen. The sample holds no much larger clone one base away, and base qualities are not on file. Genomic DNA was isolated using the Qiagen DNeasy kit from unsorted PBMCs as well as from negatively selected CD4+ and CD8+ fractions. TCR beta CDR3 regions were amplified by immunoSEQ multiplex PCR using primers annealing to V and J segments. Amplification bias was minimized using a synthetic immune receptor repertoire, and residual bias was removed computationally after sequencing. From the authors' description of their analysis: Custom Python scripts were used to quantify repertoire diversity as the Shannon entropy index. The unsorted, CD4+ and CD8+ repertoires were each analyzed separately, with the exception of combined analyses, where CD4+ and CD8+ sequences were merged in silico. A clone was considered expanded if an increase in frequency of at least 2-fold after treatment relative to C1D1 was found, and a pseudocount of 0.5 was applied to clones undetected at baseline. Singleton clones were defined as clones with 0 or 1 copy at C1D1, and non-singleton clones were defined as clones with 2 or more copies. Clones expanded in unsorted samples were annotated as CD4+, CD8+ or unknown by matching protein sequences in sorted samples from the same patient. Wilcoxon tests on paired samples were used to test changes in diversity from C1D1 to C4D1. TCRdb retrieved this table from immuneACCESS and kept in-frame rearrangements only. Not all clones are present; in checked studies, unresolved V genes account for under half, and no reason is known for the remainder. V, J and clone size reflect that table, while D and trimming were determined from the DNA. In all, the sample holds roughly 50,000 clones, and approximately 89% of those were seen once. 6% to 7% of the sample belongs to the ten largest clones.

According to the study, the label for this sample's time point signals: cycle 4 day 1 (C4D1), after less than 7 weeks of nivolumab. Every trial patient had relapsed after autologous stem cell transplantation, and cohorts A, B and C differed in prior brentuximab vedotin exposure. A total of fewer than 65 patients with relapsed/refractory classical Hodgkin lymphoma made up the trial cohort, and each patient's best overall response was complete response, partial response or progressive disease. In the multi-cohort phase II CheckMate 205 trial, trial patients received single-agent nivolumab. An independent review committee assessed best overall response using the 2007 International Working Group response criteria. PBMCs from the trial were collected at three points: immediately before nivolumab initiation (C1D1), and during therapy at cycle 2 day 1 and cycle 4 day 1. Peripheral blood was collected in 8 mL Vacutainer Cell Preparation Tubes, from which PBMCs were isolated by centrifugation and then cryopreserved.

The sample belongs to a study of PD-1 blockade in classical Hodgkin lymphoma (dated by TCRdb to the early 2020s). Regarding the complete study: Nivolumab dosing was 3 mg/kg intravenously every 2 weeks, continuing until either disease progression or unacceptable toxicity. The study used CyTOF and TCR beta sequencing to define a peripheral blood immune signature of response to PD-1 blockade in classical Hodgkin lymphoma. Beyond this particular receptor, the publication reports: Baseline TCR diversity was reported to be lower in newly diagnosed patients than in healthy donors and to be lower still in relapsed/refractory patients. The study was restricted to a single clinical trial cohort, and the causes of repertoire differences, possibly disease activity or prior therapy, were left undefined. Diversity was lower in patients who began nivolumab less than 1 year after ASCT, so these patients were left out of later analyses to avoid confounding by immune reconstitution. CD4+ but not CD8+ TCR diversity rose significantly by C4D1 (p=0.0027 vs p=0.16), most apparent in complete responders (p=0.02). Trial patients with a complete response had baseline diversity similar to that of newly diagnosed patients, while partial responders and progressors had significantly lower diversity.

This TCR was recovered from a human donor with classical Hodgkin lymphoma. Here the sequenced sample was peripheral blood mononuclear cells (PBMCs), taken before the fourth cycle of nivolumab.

CDR3 region: CASSLSPGYGYTF. The DNA reads as follows: TGTGCCAGCAGCTTGTCCCCAGGCTATGGCTACACCTTC. The V and J genes are TRBV5-5 and TRBJ1-2, with the D segment identity uncertain. V was cut back by 1 base and J by 4 bases, leaving a gap of 8 bases between them. Including the terminal cysteine and phenylalanine, the CDR3 comprises 13 residues. Just CDR3 DNA is preserved here, 39 bases in frame from base 1. Via the germline V gene (reference sequence), CDR1 is SGHKS and CDR2 YYEKEE.